There are a few counts of the clone carrying this T cell receptor (beta chain). The data were produced by immunoSEQ multiplex PCR, yet TCRdb's version contains in-frame clones alone and is incomplete. The sample lists 450,000 to 600,000 clones, 75% to 90% seen once, with roughly 0.7% in the top ten. This CDR3 has 20 residues. This entry belongs to a study of blood T cell repertoires in COVID-19. As for the study in general: COVID-19 samples collected from the United States, Italy and Spain covered acute and convalescent phases.

Participant ages covered about 18 to 95 years across around 22 US areas. The chain uses TRBV21-1 and TRBJ2-7; TRBD2 is the table's D call, not checked against the DNA. TRBV21-1 is a recognized pseudogene. The receptor was isolated from a woman aged 18-35 years who had recovered from COVID-19. Input material: PBMCs or T cells enriched from blood (not recorded which). The CDR3 region is CASSLFGRLAGSGGVYEQYF. The CDR3 DNA reads as TGTGCCAGCAGCCTCTTCGGGAGACTAGCGGGCTCCGGGGGGGTCTACGAGCAGTACTTC.